This T cell receptor beta chain was identified in a study of blood T cell repertoires in COVID-19. The wider study: Sources were T cells, B-cell-depleted T cells, or PBMCs; the material itself was cDNA or gDNA.

The CDR3 loop spans 14 amino acids. Trimming removed 5 bases from V and 3 bases from J, with 13 bases in between. The germline gives CDR1 MNHEY, CDR2 SMNVEV (reference sequence). In the study's own analysis: Reference gene primer amplification gave nucleated cell count estimates. Sequencing was performed with immunoSEQ multiplex PCR; in TCRdb, only in-frame clones are kept and a portion is missing. Clonal size and the V and J genes are those of that table, whereas D and trimming came from the DNA. Altogether tens of thousands of clones are present, roughly 89% being singletons, with the ten largest covering around 6%.

The sample consisted of peripheral blood. The chain is built from TRBV27 and TRBJ1-1; no firm D call. The source of this sequence is an older man with active COVID-19. The CDR3 DNA sequence: TGTGCCAGCAGTCCCCTCGGCAGGCACACTGAAGCTTTCTTT. Translation: CASSPLGRHTEAFF.